This passage covers 18 T cell receptor delta chains from one sample sequenced in a study of gammadelta T cells in human blood. TCRdb fed the RT-PCR reads into CATT to redo clone calling. This table has over 1,500 delta-chain clones, about 7% appearing once. The sample consisted of non-Vgamma9Vdelta2 gamma-delta T cells from fetal blood. These receptors were taken from a human fetus.

By share of the sample, this clone is medium-sized. This chain joins TRDV1 and TRDJ3; 8 nucleotides match TRDD3. The junction had 1 base not matched to a gene; V was cut back by 0 bases and J by 0 bases. This CDR3 is 18 amino acids long. Germline CDR1 TSWWSYY, CDR2 QGS. Here the CDR3 reads CALGELGDISWDTRQMFF. For the CDR3, the DNA is TGTGCTCTTGGGGAACTGGGGGATATCTCCTGGGACACCCGACAGATGTTTTTC.

This clone was counted a single time. The protein that TCRdb holds for this DNA derives from a much larger clone and differs from the translated DNA at residue 8, which likely indicates a read error; the protein shown here is translated from the DNA. The V call is TRDV3, the J call TRDJ1; 9 nucleotides line up with TRDD3. No J segment appears in TCRdb, so it was assigned here by matching the sequence to germline. The CDR3 loop spans 13 amino acids. V dropped 2 bases and J dropped 8; count of bases not matched to a gene: 9. Germline CDR1 reads TVYSNPD; CDR2 reads GDNSRS (reference sequence). The CDR3 DNA sequence: TGTGCCTTTGGGTGGGGGATATGCGGCAAACTCATCTTT. It codes for CAFGWGICGKLIF.

Sample share makes this clone medium-sized. This rearrangement joins TRDV3 to TRDJ1; 8 bases match TRDD3. TCRdb lists no J gene, so it was determined here by aligning the DNA to germline. The CDR3 runs to 14 residues. The germline V gene encodes CDR1 TVYSNPD and CDR2 GDNSRS (reference sequence). Trimming removed 4 bases from V and 0 bases from J; junction bases left unmatched: 7. The CDR3 DNA is TGTGCCTCAAGGCTACTGGGGGACACCGATAAACTCATCTTT. Encoded protein: CASRLLGDTDKLIF. Together with reference TRDV3 and TRDJ1, the CDR3 gives the full variable domain: CDKVTQSSPDQTVASGSEVVLLCTYDTVYSNPDLFWYRIRPDYSFQFVFYGDNSRSEGADFTQGRFSVKHILTQKAFHLVISPVRTEDSATYYCASRLLGDTDKLIFGKGTRVTVEP.

This clone is termed medium-sized (0.01 to 0.1%). This specimen includes other DNA sequences encoding the same CDR3. This chain joins TRDV2 and TRDJ2; 8 nucleotides align to TRDD3. CDR3 length: 15 amino acids. Germline V gene lookup returns CDR1 GEAIGNYY and CDR2 EKD. V lost 1 base to trimming and J lost 0 bases; unmatched junction nucleotides: 0. CDR3 region: CACDTGDTLTAQLFF. CDR3 coding DNA: TGTGCCTGTGACACGGGGGATACTTTGACAGCACAACTCTTCTTT.

This clone qualifies as hyperexpanded. This sample includes further DNA sequences coding for the same CDR3. The chain employs TRDV2 and TRDJ1; the match to TRDD3 covers 8 bases. Germline CDR1 is GEAIGNYY and CDR2 is EKD. This CDR3 contains 14 residues. With V trimmed by 1 base and J by 0 bases, 0 bases remained unmatched. CDR3 bases: TGTGCCTGTGACACTGGGGGATACACCGATAAACTCATCTTT. Its translation is CACDTGGYTDKLIF.

This clone came up a few times. The chain combines TRDV3 with TRDJ3, with 8 bases lining up with TRDD3. The CDR3 has 18 amino acids. The ends lost 0 bases at V and 0 bases at J; junction bases unmatched: 7. The germline V gene has CDR1 TVYSNPD and CDR2 GDNSRS (reference sequence). The chain's CDR3 is CAFRGVLGVSWDTRQMFF. The CDR3 nucleotides read TGTGCCTTTAGGGGGGTACTGGGGGTCTCCTGGGACACCCGACAGATGTTTTTC.

V is TRDV3 and J is TRDJ3, with D possibly being TRDD3 (5 bases). The germline V gene has CDR1 TVYSNPD and CDR2 GDNSRS (reference sequence). Trimming left V 5 bases short and J 0 bases short, with 20 bases between. The CDR3 loop spans 18 amino acids. The CDR3 protein is CAHMCMGCSSWDTRQMFF. The CDR3 DNA is TGTGCCCATATGTGTATGGGGTGCAGCTCCTGGGACACCCGACAGATGTTTTTC.

This clone was observed a single time. The chain has TRDV2 and TRDJ2, with TRDD3 matching 8 bases. The J gene, missing from TCRdb, was assigned here through DNA to germline matching. CDR3 length: 16 residues. Germline V CDR1 and CDR2: GEAIGNYY, EKD. J gave up 1 base and V 2 bases, and 5 bases lay outside the gene matches. For the CDR3, the DNA is TGTGCCTGTGACAGTACTGGGGGGATTTTGACAGCACAACTCTTCTTT. Amino acids: CACDSTGGILTAQLFF.

This clone is labeled medium-sized. The rearrangement joins TRDV3 to TRDJ2, with TRDD3 identical over 12 bases. Germline CDR1 is TVYSNPD and CDR2 is GDNSRS (reference sequence). The CDR3 loop spans 18 amino acids. The junction had 11 bases not matched to a gene; V was cut back by 1 base and J by 2 bases. The CDR3, as DNA: TGTGCCTTTACTACTGGGGGATACATTCCCCCATTGACAGCACAACTCTTCTTT. This gives the protein CAFTTGGYIPPLTAQLFF. The whole variable domain, remainder taken from reference TRDV3 and TRDJ2, is CDKVTQSSPDQTVASGSEVVLLCTYDTVYSNPDLFWYRIRPDYSFQFVFYGDNSRSEGADFTQGRFSVKHILTQKAFHLVISPVRTEDSATYYCAFTTGGYIPPLTAQLFFGKGTQLIVEP.

Concerning this clone: Possible read error: a much larger clone is one base away. This chain connects TRDV3 to TRDJ2; maybe TRDD3 (6 bases). The CDR3 sequence is 13 residues long. Germline loops: CDR1 TVYSNPD, CDR2 GDNSRS (reference sequence). The CDR3: CAFQLGLAAQLFF. The CDR3 DNA follows: TGTGCCTTCCAACTGGGTTTGGCAGCACAACTCTTCTTT.

This clone was seen a handful of times. A much bigger clone sits one base away, suggesting this may be a read error. The chain links TRDV1 to TRDJ2; 10 nucleotides align to TRDD3. CDR3 length: 20 residues. Germline CDR1 TSWWSYY, CDR2 QGS. CDR3 coding DNA: TGTGCTCTTGGGGAACTAGCCTTTGGGGGATACCTTTCTTTGACAGCACAACACTTCTTT. This sequence encodes CALGELAFGGYLSLTAQHFF.

Sample share makes this clone large. This chain joins TRAV29/DV5 and TRDJ1; D not resolved. Germline V gives CDR1 NSMFDY, CDR2 ISSIKDK. The germline V and J ends were trimmed by 0 bases and 0 bases, with 6 bases remaining between them. The length of the CDR3 is 13 residues. The CDR3 DNA reads TGTGCAGCAAGCGCCACGTACACCGATAAACTCATCTTT. This codes for CAASATYTDKLIF.

The J gene is TRDJ3, the V gene TRAV29/DV5; a possible D gene is TRDD3 (5 bases). Trimming took off 0 bases at V and 1 base at J, with 5 bases between the two ends. The CDR3 totals 15 residues. Germline V CDR1 and CDR2: NSMFDY, ISSIKDK. The CDR3 DNA reads TGTGCAGCAAGCGGGGGATCCTGGGACACCCGACAGATGTTTTTC. Translating gives CAASGGSWDTRQMFF.

This clone rates as medium-sized. The chain has TRDV1 and TRDJ2; 9 nucleotides agree with TRDD3. The CDR3 contains 16 residues. V lost 4 bases and J lost 0; bases outside the gene matches: 3. In germline, CDR1 is TSWWSYY, CDR2 QGS. Written as DNA, the CDR3 is TGTGCTCTTGGGGTACTGGGGGAAGCTTTGACAGCACAACTCTTCTTT. Translating it yields CALGVLGEALTAQLFF.

This clone ranks as medium-sized. The chain is built from TRDV3 and TRDJ2; no reliable D call. The V end lost 2 bases, the J end lost 0 bases, and 7 bases lay between the germline ends. This CDR3 is 13 amino acids long. Looked up from germline, CDR1 is TVYSNPD and CDR2 is GDNSRS (reference sequence). CDR3 in amino acids: CAFCAALTAQLFF. CDR3 bases: TGTGCCTTTTGTGCTGCTTTGACAGCACAACTCTTCTTT.

By share, this clone counts as medium-sized. J is TRDJ2 and V is TRDV1; 12 bases line up with TRDD3. CDR3 size: 18 residues. Germline loops: CDR1 TSWWSYY, CDR2 QGS. V lost 0 bases, J lost 0 bases, and 2 bases stayed unmatched. In nucleotides, the CDR3 is TGTGCTCTTGGGGAACTGGCTGGGGGATACGCTTTGACAGCACAACTCTTCTTT. Residues: CALGELAGGYALTAQLFF.

This clone is medium-sized by share. The genes are TRDV1 and TRDJ1, with 10 bases identical to TRDD3. Trimming cost V 1 base and J 0 bases; bases outside gene matches: 5. The length of the CDR3 is 17 residues. Germline lookup yields CDR1 TSWWSYY and CDR2 QGS. CDR3: CALGEPSTGGYTDKLIF. The CDR3 DNA is TGTGCTCTTGGGGAACCTTCTACTGGGGGATACACCGATAAACTCATCTTT.

With regard to this clone: One base away lies a much larger clone, so this may be a sequencing read error. The genes are TRDV1 and TRDJ2; 8 nucleotides line up with TRDD3. CDR1 and CDR2 from the germline V gene are TSWWSYY and QGS. Trimming removed 4 bases from V and 0 bases from J; junction bases left unmatched: 1. The CDR3 sequence is 15 residues long. CDR3 DNA sequence: TGTGCTCTTGGGGTACTGGGGGCTTTGACAGCACAACTCTTCTTT. Protein sequence: CALGVLGALTAQLFF.